This record looks at one TCR beta chain sequence and its context. Only in-frame clones appear in the TCRdb table, and some are missing; sequencing was by immunoSEQ multiplex PCR. The sample carries 45,000 to 60,000 clones, 90% to 95% recorded once. The germline gives CDR1 MNHEY, CDR2 SVGAGI. V was pared by 5 bases and J by 6 bases, with 13 bases between. The CDR3 has 13 amino acids. These data belong to a study of control samples from healthy donors and cancer patients. This receptor was taken from a young man in good health. The rearrangement joins TRBV6-5 to TRBJ1-2, with D possibly TRBD1 on 6 matching bases. The material sequenced was blood. The CDR3 protein is CASSPQGINGYTF. The CDR3 bases are TGTGCCAGCAGTCCACAGGGAATCAATGGCTACACCTTC.